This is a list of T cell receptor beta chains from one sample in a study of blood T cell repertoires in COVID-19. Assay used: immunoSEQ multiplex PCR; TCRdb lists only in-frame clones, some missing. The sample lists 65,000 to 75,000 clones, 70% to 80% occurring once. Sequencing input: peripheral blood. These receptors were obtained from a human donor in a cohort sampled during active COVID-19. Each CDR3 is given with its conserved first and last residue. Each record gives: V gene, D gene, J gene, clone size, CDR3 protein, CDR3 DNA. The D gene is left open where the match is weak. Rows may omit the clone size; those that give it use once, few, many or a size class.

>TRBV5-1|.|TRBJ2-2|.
CASSRRGPSPGGTGELFF
TGCGCCAGCAGCCGGAGGGGACCGTCCCCCGGGGGCACCGGGGAGCTGTTTTTT
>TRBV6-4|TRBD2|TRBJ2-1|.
CASSESVGGAYNEQFF
TGTGCCAGCAGTGAATCCGTTGGGGGGGCCTACAATGAGCAGTTCTTC
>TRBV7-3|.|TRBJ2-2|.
CASSVMRTGELFF
TGTGCCAGCAGCGTAATGAGAACCGGGGAGCTGTTTTTT
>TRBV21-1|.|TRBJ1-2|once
CASSKRAYGYTF
TGTGCCAGCAGCAAACGTGCGTATGGCTACACCTTC
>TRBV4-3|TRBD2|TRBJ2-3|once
CASSQARGGLTDTQYF
TGCGCCAGCAGCCAAGCCCGCGGGGGACTCACAGATACGCAGTATTTT
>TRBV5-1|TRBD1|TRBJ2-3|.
CASSGGDRVRTDTQYF
TGCGCCAGCAGCGGAGGGGACAGGGTCAGGACAGATACGCAGTATTTT
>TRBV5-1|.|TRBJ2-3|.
CASSLNTNTDTQYF
TGCGCCAGCAGCTTGAACACTAACACAGATACGCAGTATTTT
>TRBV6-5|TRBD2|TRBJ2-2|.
CAAEAGGPRTGELFF
TGTGCCGCGGAGGCGGGAGGGCCCCGGACCGGGGAGCTGTTTTTT
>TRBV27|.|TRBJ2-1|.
CASSPPESDNEQFF
TGTGCCAGCAGTCCCCCGGAGAGTGACAATGAGCAGTTCTTC
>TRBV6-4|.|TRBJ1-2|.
CASRAGGGSYGYTF
TGTGCCAGCCGGGCCGGGGGGGGCTCCTATGGCTACACCTTC
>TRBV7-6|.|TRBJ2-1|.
CASSLQSGGSSSYNEQFF
TGTGCCAGCAGCTTACAAAGTGGGGGGAGCAGCTCCTACAATGAGCAGTTCTTC
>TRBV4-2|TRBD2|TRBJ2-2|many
CASSQRRGGLAGELFF
TGTGCCAGCAGCCAAAGGCGGGGGGGCCTTGCCGGGGAGCTGTTTTTT
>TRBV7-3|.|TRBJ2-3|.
CASSLKRMSTDTQYF
TGTGCCAGCAGCTTAAAGCGGATGAGCACAGATACGCAGTATTTT
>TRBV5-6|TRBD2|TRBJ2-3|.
CASSPGTSGVTDTQYF
TGTGCCAGCAGCCCGGGGACTAGCGGGGTAACAGATACGCAGTATTTT
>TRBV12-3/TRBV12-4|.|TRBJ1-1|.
CASSLNGQPEAFF
TGTGCCAGCAGTTTAAATGGACAGCCCGAAGCTTTCTTT
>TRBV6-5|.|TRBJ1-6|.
CASRQGMSNSPLHF
TGTGCCAGCAGACAGGGAATGAGCAATTCACCCCTCCACTTT
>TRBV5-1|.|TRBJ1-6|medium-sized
CASSLAGSSYNSPLHF
TGCGCCAGCAGCTTGGCGGGTAGCTCCTATAATTCACCCCTCCACTTT
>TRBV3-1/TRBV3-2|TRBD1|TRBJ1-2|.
CASSQRQGVGYTF
TGTGCCAGCAGCCAACGTCAGGGGGTTGGCTACACCTTC
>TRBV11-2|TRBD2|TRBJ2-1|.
CASSLDGGGATALDEQFF
TGTGCCAGCAGCTTAGATGGGGGGGGTGCCACGGCTCTCGATGAGCAGTTCTTC
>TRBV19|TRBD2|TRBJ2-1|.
CASSSRTSGVTYNEQFF
TGTGCCAGTAGTTCACGGACTAGCGGGGTGACCTACAATGAGCAGTTCTTC
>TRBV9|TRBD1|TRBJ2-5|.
CASSAPGTGQRETQYF
TGTGCCAGCAGCGCTCCCGGGACAGGGCAACGAGAGACCCAGTACTTC
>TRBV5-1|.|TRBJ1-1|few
CASSPSDTEAFF
TGCGCCAGCAGCCCCAGCGACACTGAAGCTTTCTTT
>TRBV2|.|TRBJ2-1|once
CASSESAGWGGEQFF
TGTGCCAGCAGTGAGTCTGCGGGGTGGGGCGGTGAGCAGTTCTTC
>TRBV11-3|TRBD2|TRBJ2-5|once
CASSFAAGGWETQYF
TGTGCCAGCAGCTTTGCAGCGGGAGGGTGGGAGACCCAGTACTTC
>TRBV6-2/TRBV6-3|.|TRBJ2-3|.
CASSYPPVGEESTDTQYF
TGTGCCAGCAGTTACCCCCCCGTTGGGGAGGAAAGCACAGATACGCAGTATTTT
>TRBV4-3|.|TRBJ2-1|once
CASSQEVRRGFSYNEQFF
TGCGCCAGCAGCCAAGAGGTACGTCGGGGGTTCTCCTACAATGAGCAGTTCTTC
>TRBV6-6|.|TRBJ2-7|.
CASGAGVNEQYF
TGTGCCAGCGGGGCAGGGGTGAACGAGCAGTACTTC
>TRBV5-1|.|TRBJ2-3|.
CASSETATDTQYF
TGCGCCAGCAGCGAGACAGCTACAGATACGCAGTATTTT
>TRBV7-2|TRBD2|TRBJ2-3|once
CASSLSGGSLSDTQYF
TGTGCCAGCAGCCTTAGCGGGGGGTCCCTTTCGGATACGCAGTATTTT
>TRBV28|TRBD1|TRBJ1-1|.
CASSSQGAGGTEAFF
TGTGCCAGCAGTTCCCAAGGGGCAGGGGGCACTGAAGCTTTCTTT
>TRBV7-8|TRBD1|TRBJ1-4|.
CASSSIADRTEKLFF
TGTGCCAGCAGCTCGATCGCGGACAGGACTGAAAAACTGTTTTTT
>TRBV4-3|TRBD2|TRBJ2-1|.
CASSQGLADFISSYNEQFF
TGCGCCAGCAGCCAAGGACTAGCGGATTTTATTAGCTCCTACAATGAGCAGTTCTTC
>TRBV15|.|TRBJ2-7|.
CATSRDKASSYEQYF
TGTGCCACCAGCAGAGATAAGGCTAGCTCCTACGAGCAGTACTTC
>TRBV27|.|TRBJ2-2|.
CASSARTAWSATGELFF
TGTGCCAGCAGTGCCCGGACAGCCTGGAGCGCCACCGGGGAGCTGTTTTTT
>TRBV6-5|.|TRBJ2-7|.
CASNQVFDSYEQYF
TGTGCCAGTAACCAGGTTTTTGACTCCTACGAGCAGTACTTC
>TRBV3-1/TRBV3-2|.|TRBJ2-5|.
CASRRGGETQYF
TGTGCCAGCCGCCGTGGAGGGGAGACCCAGTACTTC
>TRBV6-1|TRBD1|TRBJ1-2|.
CASSEGNIGGWYGYTF
TGTGCCAGCAGTGAAGGAAATATAGGGGGCTGGTATGGCTACACCTTC
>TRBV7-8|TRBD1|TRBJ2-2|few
CASSRQGNTGELFF
TGTGCCAGCAGCCGACAGGGGAACACCGGGGAGCTGTTTTTT
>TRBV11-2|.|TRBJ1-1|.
CASSLSAYRGFTEAFF
TGTGCCAGCAGCTTATCCGCTTATCGGGGATTCACTGAAGCTTTCTTT
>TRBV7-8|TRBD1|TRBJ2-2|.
CASSRSQGALGGELFF
TGTGCCAGCAGCCGTAGTCAGGGGGCACTGGGCGGGGAGCTGTTTTTT
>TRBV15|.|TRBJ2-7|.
CATSRDLNTYEQYF
TGTGCCACCAGCAGAGACCTTAACACCTACGAGCAGTACTTC
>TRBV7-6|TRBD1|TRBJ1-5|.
CASSPRSRDRGLEPQHF
TGTGCCAGCAGCCCCCGCTCCCGGGACAGGGGTTTAGAGCCCCAGCATTTT
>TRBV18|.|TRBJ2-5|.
CASSPLDYHLETQYF
TGTGCCAGCTCACCGCTGGACTACCACCTGGAGACCCAGTACTTC
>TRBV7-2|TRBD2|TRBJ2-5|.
CASSPRRLAGIQETQYF
TGTGCCAGCAGCCCTCGCCGACTAGCGGGGATACAAGAGACCCAGTACTTC
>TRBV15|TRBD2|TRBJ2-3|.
CATSRGRGLGMTDTQYF
TGTGCCACCAGCAGAGGAAGAGGACTAGGGATGACAGATACGCAGTATTTT
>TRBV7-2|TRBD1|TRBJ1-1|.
CASSLSPGQGRTEAFF
TGTGCCAGCAGCCTATCTCCGGGACAGGGTCGGACAGAAGCTTTCTTT
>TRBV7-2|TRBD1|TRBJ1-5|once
CASSLTGGSNQPQHF
TGTGCCAGCAGCCTGACAGGGGGTAGCAATCAGCCCCAGCATTTT
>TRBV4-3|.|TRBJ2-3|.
CASSQDVQGITDTQYF
TGCGCCAGCAGCCAAGACGTCCAGGGTATCACAGATACGCAGTATTTT
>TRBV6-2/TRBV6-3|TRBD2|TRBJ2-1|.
CASSYGVAGGREQFF
TGTGCCAGCAGTTACGGGGTAGCGGGGGGGCGTGAGCAGTTCTTC
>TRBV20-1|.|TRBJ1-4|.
CSASPAGTFREKLFF
TGCAGTGCTAGTCCCGCGGGTACCTTTAGGGAAAAACTGTTTTTT
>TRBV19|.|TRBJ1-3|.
CASALGTAGNTIYF
TGTGCCAGCGCCCTCGGGACTGCTGGAAACACCATATATTTT
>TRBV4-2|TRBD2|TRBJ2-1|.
CASSQDTSGPSNEQFF
TGTGCCAGCAGCCAAGACACTAGCGGACCCTCCAATGAGCAGTTCTTC
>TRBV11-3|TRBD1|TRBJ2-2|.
CASSPIGGTGNTGELFF
TGTGCCAGCAGCCCTATAGGGGGGACAGGGAACACCGGGGAGCTGTTTTTT
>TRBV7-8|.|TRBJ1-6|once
CASSLTVRSYNSPLHF
TGTGCCAGCAGCTTAACAGTCAGGTCCTATAATTCACCCCTCCACTTT
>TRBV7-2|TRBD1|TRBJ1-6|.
CASSYEQGVNSPLHF
TGTGCCAGCAGCTACGAACAGGGGGTCAATTCACCCCTCCACTTT
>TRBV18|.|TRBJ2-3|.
CASSLSSLTDTQYF
TGTGCCAGCTCACTTTCCTCACTCACAGATACGCAGTATTTT
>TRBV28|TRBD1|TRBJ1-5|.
CASETGGNQPQHF
TGTGCCAGCGAAACAGGGGGCAATCAGCCCCAGCATTTT
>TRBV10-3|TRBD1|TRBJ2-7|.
CASQRTGYEQYF
TGTGCCTCCCAGAGGACAGGGTACGAGCAGTACTTC
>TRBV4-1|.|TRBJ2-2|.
CASSPIGGELFF
TGCGCCAGCAGCCCAATCGGCGGGGAGCTGTTTTTT